The clone carrying this TCR beta chain was observed many times. Its matching antigen is unknown. The CDR3 runs to 14 residues. V lost 0 bases and J lost 4, with 10 bases in between. Germline CDR1 SGHRS, CDR2 YFSETQ. The entry originates in a study of T cells after yellow fever vaccination. Study-wide points: There was a small share of clonotypes that showed up in both the CD4 and CD8 compartments. FACS-sorted repertoires could contain abundant clonotypes contaminating from the bulk population. Post-booster samples contained most primary-vaccination clones (around 95% CD4, about 90% CD8).

A universal primer site and UMIs were added as TCR cDNA was made by 5'RACE template switching. TCRdb reprocessed the 5' RACE reads with MiXCR, giving one entry per CDR3 protein. The data show some 400,000 distinct CDR3 sequences, with roughly a sixth seen just once and 15% to 20% held by the top ten. The chain joins TRBV5-1 to TRBJ2-5; D perhaps matches TRBD1 (7 bases). The sequenced sample was PBMCs, obtained before the yellow fever booster vaccination. The receptor was isolated from a man between 18 and 35 years old who received the YFV17D yellow fever vaccine. The CDR3 region is CASSLGQGGETQYF. CDR3 in DNA: TGCGCCAGCAGCTTGGGACAGGGAGGAGAGACCCAGTACTTC.